The present entry profiles one TCR beta chain with its context. What it binds is unknown. Each CDR3 protein is one row after TCRdb ran MiXCR on the reads. This sample yields roughly 180,000 distinct CDR3 sequences, of which about 20% are seen a single time; roughly 27% belongs to the top ten. The data belong to a study of T cell repertoires in cytomegalovirus infection. Overall study context: Both a matching HLA type and CMV infection were indicated by public TCR beta signatures. General observations from the study: Predominance within the ex vivo response was attributable to HLA-C-restricted CMV-specific TCR beta clonotypes. The cumulative frequency of public TCR beta families identified carriers of CMV plus the relevant HLA.

V was pared by 7 bases and J by 5 bases, with 9 bases of the junction left unmatched. The CDR3 is made up of 14 amino acids. CDR1 and CDR2 from the germline V gene are SGHTA and FQGNSA. The material sequenced was CD8+ T cells from cultured PBMCs, taken from culture after CMV antigen stimulation. The clonotype was recovered from a human donor in good health (CMV status not recorded). Some clones in this sample may be carry-over from other donors' samples. This chain joins TRBV7-2 and TRBJ1-1; 8 positions match TRBD1. CDR3 in amino acids: CASTDWTGRTEAFF. The DNA of the CDR3 is TGTGCCAGCACCGATTGGACAGGGCGGACTGAAGCTTTCTTT.